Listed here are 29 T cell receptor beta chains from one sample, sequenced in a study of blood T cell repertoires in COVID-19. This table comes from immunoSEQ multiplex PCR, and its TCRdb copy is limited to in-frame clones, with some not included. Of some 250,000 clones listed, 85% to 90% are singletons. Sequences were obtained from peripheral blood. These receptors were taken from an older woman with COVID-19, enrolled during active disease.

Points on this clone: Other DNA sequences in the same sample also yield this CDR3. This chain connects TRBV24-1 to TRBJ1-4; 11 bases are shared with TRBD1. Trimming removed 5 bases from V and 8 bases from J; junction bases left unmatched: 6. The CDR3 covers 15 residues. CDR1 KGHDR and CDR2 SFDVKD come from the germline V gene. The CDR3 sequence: CATSAWTGGREKLFF. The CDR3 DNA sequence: TGTGCCACCAGTGCCTGGACAGGGGGCCGGGAAAAACTGTTTTTT.

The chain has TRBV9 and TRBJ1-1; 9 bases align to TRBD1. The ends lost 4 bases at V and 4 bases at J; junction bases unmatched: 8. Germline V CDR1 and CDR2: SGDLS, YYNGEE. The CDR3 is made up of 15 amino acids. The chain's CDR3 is CASSPRQGVGTEAFF. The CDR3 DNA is TGTGCCAGCAGCCCCCGACAGGGGGTAGGCACTGAAGCTTTCTTT.

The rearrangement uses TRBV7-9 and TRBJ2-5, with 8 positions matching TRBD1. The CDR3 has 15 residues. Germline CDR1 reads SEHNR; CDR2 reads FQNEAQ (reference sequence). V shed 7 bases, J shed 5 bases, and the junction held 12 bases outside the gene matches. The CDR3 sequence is CASTLPRQGRETQYF. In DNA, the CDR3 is TGTGCCAGCACCCTCCCCAGACAGGGGAGGGAGACCCAGTACTTC.

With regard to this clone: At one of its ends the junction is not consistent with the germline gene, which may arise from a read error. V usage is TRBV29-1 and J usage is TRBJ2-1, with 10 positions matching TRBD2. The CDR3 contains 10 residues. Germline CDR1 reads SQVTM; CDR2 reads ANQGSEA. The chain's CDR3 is CSVESGRALF. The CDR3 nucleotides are TGCAGCGTTGAGAGCGGGAGGGCCCTCTTC.

CDR3 DNA: TGTGCCAGTAGTCCACGGACAGGTTCTAATGAAAAACTGTTTTTT. The encoded protein is CASSPRTGSNEKLFF. The rearrangement links TRBV19 to TRBJ1-4, with 7 bases that match TRBD1. Germline V lookup: CDR1 LNHDA, CDR2 SQIVND (reference sequence). This CDR3 is 15 amino acids long. The trim removed 5 bases at V and 3 bases at J, leaving 6 bases unmatched. The variable domain in full, with the rest retrieved from reference TRBV19 and TRBJ1-4, is DGGITQSPKYLFRKEGQNVTLSCEQNLNHDAMYWYRQDPGQGLRLIYYSQIVNDFQKGDIAEGYSVSREKKESFPLTVTSAQKNPTAFYLCASSPRTGSNEKLFFGSGTQLSVL.

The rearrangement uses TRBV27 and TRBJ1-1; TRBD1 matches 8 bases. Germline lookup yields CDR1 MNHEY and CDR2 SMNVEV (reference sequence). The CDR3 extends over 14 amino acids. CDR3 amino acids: CAGVRGQVNTEAFF. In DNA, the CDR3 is TGTGCAGGCGTCAGGGGGCAAGTTAACACTGAAGCTTTCTTT.

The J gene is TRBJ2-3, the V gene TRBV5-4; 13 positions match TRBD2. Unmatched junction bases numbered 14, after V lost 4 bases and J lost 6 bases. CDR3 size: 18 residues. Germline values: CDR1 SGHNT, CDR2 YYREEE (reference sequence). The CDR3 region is CASSQRLAGGRQVDTQYF. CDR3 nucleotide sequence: TGTGCCAGCAGCCAACGACTAGCGGGAGGCCGCCAAGTGGATACGCAGTATTTT.

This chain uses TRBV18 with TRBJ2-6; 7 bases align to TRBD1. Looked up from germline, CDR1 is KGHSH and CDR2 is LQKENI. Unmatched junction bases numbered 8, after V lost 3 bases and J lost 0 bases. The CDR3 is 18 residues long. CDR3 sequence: CASSPSRDRDSGANVLTF. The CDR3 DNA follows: TGTGCCAGCTCACCGAGCCGGGACAGAGACTCTGGGGCCAACGTCCTGACTTTC.

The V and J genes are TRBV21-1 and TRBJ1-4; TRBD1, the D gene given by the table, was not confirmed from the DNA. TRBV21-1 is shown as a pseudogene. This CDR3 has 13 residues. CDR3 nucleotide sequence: TGTGCCAGCAGCGGCACAGGGGATGAAAAACTGTTTTTT. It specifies CASSGTGDEKLFF.

Here the CDR3 DNA reads TGTGCCAGCAGTTTACGGAAGGGCGGGACAGGGGGAACAGATACGCAGTATTTT. Protein: CASSLRKGGTGGTDTQYF. The J gene is TRBJ2-3, the V gene TRBV28, with 11 positions matching TRBD1. Trimming cost V 2 bases and J 3 bases; bases outside gene matches: 10. Germline-derived CDR1 and CDR2 are MDHEN and SYDVKM. The CDR3 length is 18 residues.

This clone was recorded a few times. CDR3 sequence reads: CASSLVAGGGELFF. The CDR3 nucleotides read TGTGCCAGCAGCTTAGTAGCGGGAGGAGGGGAGCTGTTTTTT. This sequence joins TRBV11-2 and TRBJ2-2; TRBD2 matches 10 bases. With V trimmed by 1 base and J by 8 bases, 1 base remained unmatched. Germline V lookup: CDR1 SGHAT, CDR2 FQNNGV. The CDR3 extends over 14 amino acids.

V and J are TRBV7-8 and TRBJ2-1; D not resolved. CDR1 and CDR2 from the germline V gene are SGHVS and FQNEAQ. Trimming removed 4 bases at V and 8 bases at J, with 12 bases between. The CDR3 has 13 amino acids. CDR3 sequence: CASSSNRLDEQFF. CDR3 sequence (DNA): TGTGCCAGCAGCTCTAACCGATTGGATGAGCAGTTCTTC.

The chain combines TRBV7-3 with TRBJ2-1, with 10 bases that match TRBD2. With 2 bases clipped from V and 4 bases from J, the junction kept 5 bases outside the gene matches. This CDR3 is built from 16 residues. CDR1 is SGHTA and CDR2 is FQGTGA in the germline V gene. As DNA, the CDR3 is TGTGCCAGCAGCTTACTAGGACTAGCGGTTTACAATGAGCAGTTCTTC. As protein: CASSLLGLAVYNEQFF.

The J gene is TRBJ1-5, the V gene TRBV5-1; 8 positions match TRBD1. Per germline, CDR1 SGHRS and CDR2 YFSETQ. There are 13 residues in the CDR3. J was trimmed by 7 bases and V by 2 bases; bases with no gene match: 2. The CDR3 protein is CASSLRQGQPQHF. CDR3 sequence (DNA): TGCGCCAGCAGCTTACGACAGGGGCAGCCCCAGCATTTT.

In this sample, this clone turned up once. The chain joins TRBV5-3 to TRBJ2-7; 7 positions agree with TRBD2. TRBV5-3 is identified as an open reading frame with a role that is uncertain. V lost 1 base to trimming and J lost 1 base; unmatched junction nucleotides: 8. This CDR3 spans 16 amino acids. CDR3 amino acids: CARSLSKLAPSYEQYF. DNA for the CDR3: TGTGCCAGAAGCTTGTCTAAACTAGCGCCTTCCTACGAGCAGTACTTC.

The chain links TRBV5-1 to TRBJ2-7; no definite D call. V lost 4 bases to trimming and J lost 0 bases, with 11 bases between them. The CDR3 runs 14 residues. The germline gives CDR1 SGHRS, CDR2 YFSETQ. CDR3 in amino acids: CASSQDPSSYEQYF. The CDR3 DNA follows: TGCGCCAGCAGCCAGGATCCGAGCTCCTACGAGCAGTACTTC.

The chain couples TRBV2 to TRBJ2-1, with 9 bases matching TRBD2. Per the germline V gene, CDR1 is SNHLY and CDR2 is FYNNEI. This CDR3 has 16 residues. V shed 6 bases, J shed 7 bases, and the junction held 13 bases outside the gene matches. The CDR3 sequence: CASRSRAGGPSNEQFF. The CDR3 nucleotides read TGTGCCAGCAGGTCCCGGGCGGGAGGGCCCTCGAATGAGCAGTTCTTC.

The CDR3 bases are TGTGCCAGCAGTCGATCCCGACAGGGACCCTACGAGCAGTACTTC. Residues: CASSRSRQGPYEQYF. The chain carries TRBV6-2 or TRBV6-3 and TRBJ2-7; TRBD1 aligns across 7 bases. The CDR3 sequence is 15 residues long. The germline V gene encodes CDR1 MNHEY and CDR2 SVGEGT. Trimming at V came to 5 bases and at J to 2 bases, leaving 9 bases not matched to a gene.

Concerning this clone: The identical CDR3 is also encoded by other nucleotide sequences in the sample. The CDR3 DNA is TGTGCCAGCAGATCCCAGGGTGCCTCTGGAAACACCATATATTTT. It encodes CASRSQGASGNTIYF. This sequence joins TRBV6-5 and TRBJ1-3; D perhaps matches TRBD1 (5 bases). The V gene lost 6 bases and the J gene lost 0 bases, with 12 bases spanning the gap. This CDR3 is 15 amino acids long. CDR1 MNHEY and CDR2 SVGAGI come from the germline V gene.

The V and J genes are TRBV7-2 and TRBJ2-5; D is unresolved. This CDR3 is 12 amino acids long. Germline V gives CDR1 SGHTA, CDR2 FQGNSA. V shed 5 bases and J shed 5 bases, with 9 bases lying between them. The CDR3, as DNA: TGTGCCAGCAGCCCAGATGTGGAGACCCAGTACTTC. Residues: CASSPDVETQYF.

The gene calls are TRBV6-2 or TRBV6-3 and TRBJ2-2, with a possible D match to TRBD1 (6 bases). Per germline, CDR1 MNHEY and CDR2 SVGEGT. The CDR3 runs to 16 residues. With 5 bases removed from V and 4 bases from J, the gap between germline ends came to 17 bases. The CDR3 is CASSRTALQGTGELFF. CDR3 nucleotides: TGTGCCAGCAGTCGGACAGCCCTACAGGGCACCGGGGAGCTGTTTTTT.

CDR3 nucleotides: TGTGCCAGCAGCGTAGGACAGGGGGTTTCTTACGAGCAGTACTTC. The encoded protein is CASSVGQGVSYEQYF. J is TRBJ2-7 and V is TRBV9; TRBD1 matches 9 bases. V was pared by 0 bases and J by 4 bases, with 5 bases of the junction left unmatched. The CDR3 totals 15 residues. The germline gives CDR1 SGDLS, CDR2 YYNGEE.

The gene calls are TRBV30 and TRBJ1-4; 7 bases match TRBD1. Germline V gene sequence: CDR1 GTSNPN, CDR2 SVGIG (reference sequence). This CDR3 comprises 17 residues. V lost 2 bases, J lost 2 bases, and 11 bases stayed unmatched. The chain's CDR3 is CAWSSGQDKSTNEKLFF. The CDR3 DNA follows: TGTGCCTGGAGTTCAGGACAGGACAAGAGCACTAATGAAAAACTGTTTTTT.

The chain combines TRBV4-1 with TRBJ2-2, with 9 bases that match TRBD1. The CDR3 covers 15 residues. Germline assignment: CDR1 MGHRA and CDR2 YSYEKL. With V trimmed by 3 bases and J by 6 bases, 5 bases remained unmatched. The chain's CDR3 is CASSHRTGVAGELFF. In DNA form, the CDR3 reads TGCGCCAGCAGCCACCGGACAGGGGTGGCCGGGGAGCTGTTTTTT.

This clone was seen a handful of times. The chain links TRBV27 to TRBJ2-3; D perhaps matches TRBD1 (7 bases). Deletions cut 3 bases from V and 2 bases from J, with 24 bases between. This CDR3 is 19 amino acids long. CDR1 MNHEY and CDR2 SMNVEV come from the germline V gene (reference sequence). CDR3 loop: CASSLGRNRGGPSTDTQYF. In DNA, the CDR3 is TGTGCCAGCAGTTTGGGGAGAAACAGGGGAGGCCCGTCCACAGATACGCAGTATTTT.

CDR3 nucleotide sequence: TGTGCCATCCGACTGAGGGCAGATACGCAGTATTTT. Protein product: CAIRLRADTQYF. The rearrangement uses TRBV10-3 and TRBJ2-3; tentative D call: TRBD2 (5 bases). Trimming stripped 8 bases from V and 4 bases from J, with 10 bases between. Germline values: CDR1 ENHRY, CDR2 SYGVKD. The CDR3 runs 12 residues.

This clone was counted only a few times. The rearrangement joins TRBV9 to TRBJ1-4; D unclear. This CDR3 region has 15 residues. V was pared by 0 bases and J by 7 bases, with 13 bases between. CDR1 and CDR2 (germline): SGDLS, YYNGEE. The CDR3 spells CASSVAAGSGEKLFF. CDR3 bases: TGTGCCAGCAGCGTAGCTGCGGGATCCGGTGAAAAACTGTTTTTT.

CDR3 residues: CATSRDAAGFQGPQHF. The CDR3 region has the DNA TGTGCCACCAGCAGAGATGCCGCAGGGTTCCAGGGGCCCCAGCATTTT. The chain joins TRBV15 to TRBJ1-5, with D possibly TRBD1 on 5 matching bases. V lost 0 bases and J lost 9, with 18 bases in between. Germline assignment: CDR1 LNHNV and CDR2 YYDKDF (reference sequence). CDR3 length: 16 residues.

CDR3 nucleotide sequence: TGTGCCAGCACGGGTGGAAGGAACACTGAAGCTTTCTTT. Its translation: CASTGGRNTEAFF. The chain carries TRBV2 and TRBJ1-1; no reliable D call. Per germline, CDR1 SNHLY and CDR2 FYNNEI. Trimming pared 7 bases from V and 1 base from J, leaving 10 bases between. This CDR3 has 13 residues.